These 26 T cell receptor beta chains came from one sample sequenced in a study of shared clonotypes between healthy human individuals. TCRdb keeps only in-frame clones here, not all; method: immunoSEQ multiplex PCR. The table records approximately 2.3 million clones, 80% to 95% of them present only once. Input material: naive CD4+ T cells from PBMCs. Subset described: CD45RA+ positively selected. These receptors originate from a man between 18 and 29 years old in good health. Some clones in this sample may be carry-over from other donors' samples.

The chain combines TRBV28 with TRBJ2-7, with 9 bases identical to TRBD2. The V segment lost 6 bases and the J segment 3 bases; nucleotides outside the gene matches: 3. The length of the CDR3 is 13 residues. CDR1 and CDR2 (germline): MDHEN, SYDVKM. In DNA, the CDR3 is TGTGCCAGCAGCGGGACTAGCCACTACGAGCAGTACTTC. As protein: CASSGTSHYEQYF.

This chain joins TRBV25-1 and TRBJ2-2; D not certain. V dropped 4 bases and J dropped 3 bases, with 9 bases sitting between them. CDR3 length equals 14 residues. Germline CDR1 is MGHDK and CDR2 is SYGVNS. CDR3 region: CASSGPGHTGELFF. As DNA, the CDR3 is TGTGCCAGCAGTGGTCCCGGGCACACCGGGGAGCTGTTTTTT.

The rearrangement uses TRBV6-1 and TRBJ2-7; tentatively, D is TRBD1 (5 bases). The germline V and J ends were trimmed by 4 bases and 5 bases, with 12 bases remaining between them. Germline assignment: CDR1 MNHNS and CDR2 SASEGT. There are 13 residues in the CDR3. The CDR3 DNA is TGTGCCAGCAGTGTGCAGGGTTTCCACGAGCAGTACTTC. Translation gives CASSVQGFHEQYF.

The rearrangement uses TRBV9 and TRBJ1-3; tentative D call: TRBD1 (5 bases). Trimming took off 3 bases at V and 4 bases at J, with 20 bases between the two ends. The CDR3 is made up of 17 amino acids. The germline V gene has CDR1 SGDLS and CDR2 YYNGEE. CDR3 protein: CASSGQLRDDTGNTIYF. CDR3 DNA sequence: TGTGCCAGCAGCGGACAGCTCCGGGACGATACAGGAAACACCATATATTTT.

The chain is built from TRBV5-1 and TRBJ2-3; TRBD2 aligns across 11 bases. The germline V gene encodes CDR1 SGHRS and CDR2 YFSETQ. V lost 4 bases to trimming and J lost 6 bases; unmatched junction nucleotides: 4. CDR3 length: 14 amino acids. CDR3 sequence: CASSKTSGIDTQYF. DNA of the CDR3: TGCGCCAGCAGCAAGACTAGCGGGATTGATACGCAGTATTTT.

The CDR3 is CASRPTGHGYTF. CDR3 sequence (DNA): TGTGCCAGCAGACCCACAGGGCATGGCTACACCTTC. The chain recombines TRBV6-5 with TRBJ1-2; D perhaps matches TRBD1 (6 bases). CDR3 length equals 12 residues. CDR1 and CDR2 from the germline V gene are MNHEY and SVGAGI. V dropped 6 bases and J dropped 6 bases, with 11 bases sitting between them.

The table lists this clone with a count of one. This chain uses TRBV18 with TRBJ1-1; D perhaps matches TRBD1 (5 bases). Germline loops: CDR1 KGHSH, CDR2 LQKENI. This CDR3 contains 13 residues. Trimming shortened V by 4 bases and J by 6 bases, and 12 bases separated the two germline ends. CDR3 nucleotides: TGTGCCAGCTCACAAGGGCAGGGCTCTGAAGCTTTCTTT. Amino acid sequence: CASSQGQGSEAFF. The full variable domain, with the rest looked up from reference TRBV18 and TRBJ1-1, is NAGVMQNPRHLVRRRGQEARLRCSPMKGHSHVYWYRQLPEEGLKFMVYLQKENIIDESGMPKERFSAEFPKEGPSILRIQQVVRGDSAAYFCASSQGQGSEAFFGQGTRLTVV.

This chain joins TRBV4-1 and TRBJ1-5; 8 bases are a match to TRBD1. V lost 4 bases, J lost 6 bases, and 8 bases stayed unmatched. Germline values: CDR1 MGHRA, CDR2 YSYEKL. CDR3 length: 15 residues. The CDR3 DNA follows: TGCGCCAGCAGCCCTGGACAGGGAGGGGGTCAGCCCCAGCATTTT. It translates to CASSPGQGGGQPQHF.

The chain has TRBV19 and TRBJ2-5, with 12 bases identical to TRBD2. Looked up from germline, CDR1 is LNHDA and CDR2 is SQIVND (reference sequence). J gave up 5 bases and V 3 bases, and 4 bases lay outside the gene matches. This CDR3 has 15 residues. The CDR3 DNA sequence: TGTGCCAGTAGTATTACTAGCGGGAGGAGGGAGACCCAGTACTTC. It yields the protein CASSITSGRRETQYF. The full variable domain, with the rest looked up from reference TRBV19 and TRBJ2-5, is DGGITQSPKYLFRKEGQNVTLSCEQNLNHDAMYWYRQDPGQGLRLIYYSQIVNDFQKGDIAEGYSVSREKKESFPLTVTSAQKNPTAFYLCASSITSGRRETQYFGPGTRLLVL.

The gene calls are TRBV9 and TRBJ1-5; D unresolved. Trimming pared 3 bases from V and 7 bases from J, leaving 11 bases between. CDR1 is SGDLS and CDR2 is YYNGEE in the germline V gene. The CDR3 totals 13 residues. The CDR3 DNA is TGTGCCAGCAGCGCCACGGGTGGCCAGCCCCAGCATTTT. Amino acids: CASSATGGQPQHF.

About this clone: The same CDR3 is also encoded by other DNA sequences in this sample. The DNA of the CDR3 is TGTGCCAGCAGTTTAACCCGGACAGGGCCCAACAATCAGCCCCAGCATTTT. Translation gives CASSLTRTGPNNQPQHF. The J gene is TRBJ1-5, the V gene TRBV27; the match to TRBD1 covers 8 bases. The junction had 9 bases not matched to a gene; V was cut back by 2 bases and J by 3 bases. This CDR3 has 17 amino acids. CDR1 is MNHEY, CDR2 SMNVEV, per germline (reference sequence).

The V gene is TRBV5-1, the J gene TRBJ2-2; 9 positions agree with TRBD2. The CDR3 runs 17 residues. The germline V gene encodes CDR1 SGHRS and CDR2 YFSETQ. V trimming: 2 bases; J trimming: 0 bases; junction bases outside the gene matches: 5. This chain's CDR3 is CASSFGLAGPNTGELFF. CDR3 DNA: TGCGCCAGCAGCTTTGGCCTAGCGGGGCCGAACACCGGGGAGCTGTTTTTT.

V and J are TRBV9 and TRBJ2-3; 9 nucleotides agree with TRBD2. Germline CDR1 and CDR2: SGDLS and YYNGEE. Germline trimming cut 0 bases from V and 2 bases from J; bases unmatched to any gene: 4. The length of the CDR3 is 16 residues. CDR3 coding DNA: TGTGCCAGCAGCGTAGGCGGGAGGGGCAACACAGATACGCAGTATTTT. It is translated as CASSVGGRGNTDTQYF.

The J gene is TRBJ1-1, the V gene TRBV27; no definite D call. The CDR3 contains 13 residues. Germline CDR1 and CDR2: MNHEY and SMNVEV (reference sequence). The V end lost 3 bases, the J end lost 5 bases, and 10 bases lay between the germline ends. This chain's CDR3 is CASSLRDSTEAFF. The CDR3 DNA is TGTGCCAGCAGTTTGCGGGATAGTACTGAAGCTTTCTTT.

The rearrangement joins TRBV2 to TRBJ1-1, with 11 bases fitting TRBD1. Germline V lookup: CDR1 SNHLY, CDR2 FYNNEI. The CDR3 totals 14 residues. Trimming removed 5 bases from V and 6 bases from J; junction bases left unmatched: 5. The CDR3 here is CASSRTGGTPEAFF. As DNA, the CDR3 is TGTGCCAGCAGTAGGACAGGGGGCACTCCTGAAGCTTTCTTT.

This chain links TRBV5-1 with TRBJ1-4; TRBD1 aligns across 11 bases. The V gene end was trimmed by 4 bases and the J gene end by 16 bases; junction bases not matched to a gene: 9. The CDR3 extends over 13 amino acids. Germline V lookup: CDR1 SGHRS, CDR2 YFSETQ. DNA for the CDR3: TGCGCCAGCAGCGCGGGACAGGGGGACGTTAGGTTTTTT. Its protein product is CASSAGQGDVRFF. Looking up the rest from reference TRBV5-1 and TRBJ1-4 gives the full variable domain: KAGVTQTPRYLIKTRGQQVTLSCSPISGHRSVSWYQQTPGQGLQFLFEYFSETQRNKGNFPGRFSGRQFSNSRSEMNVSTLELGDSALYLCASSAGQGDVRFFGSGTQLSVL.

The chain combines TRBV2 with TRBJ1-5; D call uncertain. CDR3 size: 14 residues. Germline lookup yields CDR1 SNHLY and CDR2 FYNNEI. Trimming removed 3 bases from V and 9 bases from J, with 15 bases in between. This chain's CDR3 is CASSESRLARPQHF. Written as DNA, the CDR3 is TGTGCCAGCAGTGAGAGCAGATTGGCCAGGCCCCAGCATTTT.

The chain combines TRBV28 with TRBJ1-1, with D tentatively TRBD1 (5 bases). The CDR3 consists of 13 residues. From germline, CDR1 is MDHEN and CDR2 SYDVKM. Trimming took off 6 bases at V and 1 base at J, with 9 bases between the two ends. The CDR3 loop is CASRDQGNTEAFF. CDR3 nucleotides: TGTGCCAGCAGAGATCAGGGGAACACTGAAGCTTTCTTT. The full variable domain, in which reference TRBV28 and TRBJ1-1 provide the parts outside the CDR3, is DVKVTQSSRYLVKRTGEKVFLECVQDMDHENMFWYRQDPGLGLRLIYFSYDVKMKEKGDIPEGYSVSREKKERFSLILESASTNQTSMYLCASRDQGNTEAFFGQGTRLTVV.

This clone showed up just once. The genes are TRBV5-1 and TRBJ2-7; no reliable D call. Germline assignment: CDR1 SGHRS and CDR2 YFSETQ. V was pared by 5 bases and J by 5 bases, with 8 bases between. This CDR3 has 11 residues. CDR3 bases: TGCGCCAGCAGTATAGCCAACGAGCAGTACTTC. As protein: CASSIANEQYF.

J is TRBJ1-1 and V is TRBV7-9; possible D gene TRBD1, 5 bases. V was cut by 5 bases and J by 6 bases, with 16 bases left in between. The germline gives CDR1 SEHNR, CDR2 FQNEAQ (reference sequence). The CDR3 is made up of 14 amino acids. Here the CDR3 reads CASSLLLDNPEAFF. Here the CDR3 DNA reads TGTGCCAGCAGCCTACTTCTGGACAACCCTGAAGCTTTCTTT.

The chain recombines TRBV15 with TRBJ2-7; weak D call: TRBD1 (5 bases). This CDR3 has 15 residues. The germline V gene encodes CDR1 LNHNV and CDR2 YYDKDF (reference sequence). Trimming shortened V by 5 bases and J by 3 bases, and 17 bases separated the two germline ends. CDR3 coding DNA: TGTGCCACCAGCCAAGGGGTAGATCCAGGCTACGAGCAGTACTTC. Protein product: CATSQGVDPGYEQYF.

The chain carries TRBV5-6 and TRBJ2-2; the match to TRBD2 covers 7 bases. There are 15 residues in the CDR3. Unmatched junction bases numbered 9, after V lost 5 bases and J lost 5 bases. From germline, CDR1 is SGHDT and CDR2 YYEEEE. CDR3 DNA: TGTGCCAGCAGTCCGGGGGAGGGACGGACCGGGGAGCTGTTTTTT. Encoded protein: CASSPGEGRTGELFF.

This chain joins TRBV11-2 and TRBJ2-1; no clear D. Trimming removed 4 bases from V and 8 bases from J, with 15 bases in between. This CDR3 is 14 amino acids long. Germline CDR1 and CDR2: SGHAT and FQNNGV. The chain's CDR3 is CASSSPRIGDEQFF. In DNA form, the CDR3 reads TGTGCCAGCAGCTCTCCTAGGATTGGGGATGAGCAGTTCTTC.

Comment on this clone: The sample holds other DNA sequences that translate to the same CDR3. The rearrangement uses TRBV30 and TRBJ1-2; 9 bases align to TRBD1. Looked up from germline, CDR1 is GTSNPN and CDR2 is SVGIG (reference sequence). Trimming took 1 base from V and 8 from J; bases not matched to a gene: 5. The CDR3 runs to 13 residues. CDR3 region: CAWSEDRGFGYTF. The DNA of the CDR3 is TGTGCCTGGAGTGAGGACAGGGGTTTCGGCTACACCTTC.

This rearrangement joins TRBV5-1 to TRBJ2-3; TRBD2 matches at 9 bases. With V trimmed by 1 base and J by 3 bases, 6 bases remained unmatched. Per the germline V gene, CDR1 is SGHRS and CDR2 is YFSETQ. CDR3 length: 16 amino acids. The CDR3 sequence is CASSLLASGTTDTQYF. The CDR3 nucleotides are TGCGCCAGCAGCTTGCTGGCTAGCGGGACGACAGATACGCAGTATTTT. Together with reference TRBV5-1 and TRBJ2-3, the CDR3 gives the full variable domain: KAGVTQTPRYLIKTRGQQVTLSCSPISGHRSVSWYQQTPGQGLQFLFEYFSETQRNKGNFPGRFSGRQFSNSRSEMNVSTLELGDSALYLCASSLLASGTTDTQYFGPGTRLTVL.

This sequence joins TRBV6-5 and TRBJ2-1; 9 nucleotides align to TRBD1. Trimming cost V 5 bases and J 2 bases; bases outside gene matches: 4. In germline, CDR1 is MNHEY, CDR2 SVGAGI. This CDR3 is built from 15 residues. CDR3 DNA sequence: TGTGCCAGCAGTCAAAACAGGGGGCCCTACAATGAGCAGTTCTTC. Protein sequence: CASSQNRGPYNEQFF.